Shown below are 29 T cell receptor beta chains from a single sample sequenced in a study of T cell changes during pregnancy in multiple sclerosis. Assay: immunoSEQ multiplex PCR; the TCRdb copy retains only in-frame clones and omits some. The repertoire has 55,000 to 65,000 clones, about nine tenths of them found once; the top ten carry approximately 1.5%. The material was peripheral blood, obtained in the second trimester of pregnancy. All receptors derive from a female donor with multiple sclerosis, enrolled in a pregnancy study.

The J gene is TRBJ2-7, the V gene TRBV29-1; TRBD1 agrees at 7 bases. The CDR3 is 14 amino acids. Germline V gene data show CDR1 as SQVTM and CDR2 as ANQGSEA. The ends lost 6 bases at V and 5 bases at J; junction bases unmatched: 13. The DNA for the CDR3 is TGCAGCGTAGCCTTACGACAGGGTTTGCACGAGCAGTACTTC. This translates into CSVALRQGLHEQYF.

V and J are TRBV4-3 and TRBJ2-7, with D possibly matching TRBD2 (6 bases). Looked up from germline, CDR1 is LGHNA and CDR2 is YSLEER. The ends were cut back, 3 bases at V and 6 bases at J, with 15 bases in the middle. This CDR3 comprises 14 residues. CDR3 sequence: CASSQKGLAGEQYF. CDR3 nucleotides: TGCGCCAGCAGCCAGAAGGGACTGGCTGGCGAGCAGTACTTC.

In this sample, this clone turned up a few times. The chain links TRBV5-1 to TRBJ1-1, with D hard to call. Germline V gene lookup returns CDR1 SGHRS and CDR2 YFSETQ. The CDR3 has 13 amino acids. Trimming took 0 bases from V and 2 from J, leaving 5 bases between them. As DNA, the CDR3 is TGCGCCAGCAGCTTGGAAAGCAACACTGAAGCTTTCTTT. It is translated as CASSLESNTEAFF.

V usage is TRBV5-4 and J usage is TRBJ2-1; 12 bases fit TRBD2. There are 18 residues in the CDR3. Trimming removed 0 bases from V and 8 bases from J; junction bases left unmatched: 12. Germline CDR1 is SGHNT and CDR2 is YYREEE (reference sequence). The CDR3 region is CASSLAGLAGGPLDEQFF. In nucleotides, the CDR3 is TGTGCCAGCAGCTTGGCCGGGCTAGCGGGAGGGCCATTGGATGAGCAGTTCTTC.

V is TRBV7-9 and J is TRBJ2-7; the D is unclear. Trimming took off 1 base at V and 3 bases at J, with 4 bases between the two ends. Germline values: CDR1 SEHNR, CDR2 FQNEAQ (reference sequence). CDR3 length: 12 amino acids. The CDR3 nucleotides are TGTGCCAGCAGCTTAGATATCTACGAGCAGTACTTC. This encodes CASSLDIYEQYF.

This rearrangement joins TRBV5-6 to TRBJ2-3; TRBD1 aligns across 7 bases. Germline V gene sequence: CDR1 SGHDT, CDR2 YYEEEE. After removal of 4 bases from V and 4 bases from J, the junction contained 9 bases not matched to a gene. The CDR3 covers 15 residues. This chain's CDR3 is CASSAPGQIPDTQYF. The CDR3 DNA is TGTGCCAGCAGCGCCCCGGGACAGATTCCAGATACGCAGTATTTT. Full variable domain (outside the CDR3, taken from reference TRBV5-6 and TRBJ2-3): DAGVTQSPTHLIKTRGQQVTLRCSPKSGHDTVSWYQQALGQGPQFIFQYYEEEERQRGNFPDRFSGHQFPNYSSELNVNALLLGDSALYLCASSAPGQIPDTQYFGPGTRLTVL.

J is TRBJ1-1 and V is TRBV2, with 10 bases identical to TRBD1. Trimming at V came to 6 bases and at J to 8 bases, leaving 12 bases not matched to a gene. Germline V lookup: CDR1 SNHLY, CDR2 FYNNEI. This CDR3 has 15 amino acids. CDR3 region: CASRRRTGGAGEAFF. The DNA of the CDR3 is TGTGCCAGCAGGCGTCGGACAGGGGGAGCGGGAGAAGCTTTCTTT.

The V and J genes are TRBV28 and TRBJ1-1, with D unclear. Per the germline V gene, CDR1 is MDHEN and CDR2 is SYDVKM. V lost 3 bases and J lost 1, with 6 bases in between. The CDR3 consists of 13 residues. The CDR3 DNA is TGTGCCAGCAGTTTCGAGTGGAACACTGAAGCTTTCTTT. This translates into CASSFEWNTEAFF.

The chain carries TRBV18 and TRBJ2-2; D might be TRBD2 (6 bases). The CDR3 loop spans 15 amino acids. Between the trimmed V and J ends, which lost 3 bases and 3 bases, there was a span of 11 bases. The germline gives CDR1 KGHSH, CDR2 LQKENI. The CDR3 nucleotides read TGTGCCAGCTCACCCGACTGGAGGGACACCGGGGAGCTGTTTTTT. Its translation: CASSPDWRDTGELFF.

This rearrangement joins TRBV29-1 to TRBJ2-7; TRBD1 matches 8 bases. The CDR3 has 12 residues. Losses at the gene ends were 5 bases for V and 5 bases for J; bases not matched to a gene: 5. Per the germline V gene, CDR1 is SQVTM and CDR2 is ANQGSEA. The CDR3 sequence is CSVTDREDEQYF. In nucleotides, the CDR3 is TGCAGCGTTACGGACAGGGAAGACGAGCAGTACTTC.

In DNA form, the CDR3 reads TGTGCCAGTAGTATAGTCGGGGGAGACGGCTATGGCTACACCTTC. Translated, it gives CASSIVGGDGYGYTF. V is TRBV19 and J is TRBJ1-2, with D possibly matching TRBD1 (5 bases). V was cut by 1 base and J by 4 bases, with 13 bases left in between. In germline, CDR1 is LNHDA, CDR2 SQIVND (reference sequence). CDR3 length: 15 amino acids. Looking up the rest from reference TRBV19 and TRBJ1-2 gives the full variable domain: DGGITQSPKYLFRKEGQNVTLSCEQNLNHDAMYWYRQDPGQGLRLIYYSQIVNDFQKGDIAEGYSVSREKKESFPLTVTSAQKNPTAFYLCASSIVGGDGYGYTFGSGTRLTVV.

V gene TRBV2 combines with J gene TRBJ2-3, with TRBD1 identical over 10 bases. The germline gives CDR1 SNHLY, CDR2 FYNNEI. With 7 bases clipped from V and 1 base from J, the junction kept 2 bases outside the gene matches. CDR3 length: 14 residues. CDR3 sequence reads: CASIGQGGTDTQYF. The DNA for the CDR3 is TGTGCCAGCATTGGACAGGGGGGCACAGATACGCAGTATTTT.

This clone was seen once. This sequence joins TRBV5-4 and TRBJ2-1; 7 bases map to TRBD2. The CDR3 has 13 amino acids. V shed 4 bases, J shed 7 bases, and the junction held 5 bases outside the gene matches. The germline CDR1 and CDR2 sequences are SGHNT and YYREEE (reference sequence). CDR3: CASSLRRGNEQFF. The CDR3 DNA reads as TGTGCCAGCAGCCTACGGCGGGGGAATGAGCAGTTCTTC.

The chain joins TRBV7-9 to TRBJ2-1; TRBD2 matches at 14 bases. The CDR3 extends over 19 amino acids. V dropped 2 bases and J dropped 9; count of bases not matched to a gene: 15. Per germline, CDR1 SEHNR and CDR2 FQNEAQ (reference sequence). The CDR3 sequence: CASSLRPGGTSGSPFEQFF. CDR3 DNA: TGTGCCAGCAGCTTAAGACCTGGGGGGACTAGCGGGAGTCCCTTTGAGCAGTTCTTC.

The gene calls are TRBV10-1 and TRBJ2-3, with TRBD2 matching over 9 bases. CDR1 and CDR2 (germline): WNHNN, SYGVQD (reference sequence). With 6 bases clipped from V and 3 bases from J, the junction kept 10 bases outside the gene matches. The CDR3 has 16 residues. As DNA, the CDR3 is TGCGCCAGCAGCCCAATGCTAGCGGGACAAACAGATACGCAGTATTTT. This encodes CASSPMLAGQTDTQYF.

This clone occurred once. The chain employs TRBV11-3 and TRBJ2-3; TRBD2 agrees at 13 bases. Per germline, CDR1 SGHNT and CDR2 YENEEA. This CDR3 has 16 residues. V shed 5 bases and J 3 bases; nucleotides not matched to a gene: 5. The CDR3 region has the DNA TGTGCCAGCAGCGCCCAGACTAGCGGGAGGACAGATACGCAGTATTTT. Amino acid sequence: CASSAQTSGRTDTQYF.

The chain carries TRBV2 and TRBJ1-4, with D hard to call. The V gene lost 3 bases and the J gene lost 5 bases, with 10 bases spanning the gap. Germline values: CDR1 SNHLY, CDR2 FYNNEI. The CDR3 extends over 14 amino acids. The CDR3 DNA reads as TGTGCCAGCAGTGATACAGCTATAAATGAAAAACTGTTTTTT. This codes for CASSDTAINEKLFF.

The V gene is TRBV6-5, the J gene TRBJ1-1; TRBD1 aligns across 10 bases. Germline V gives CDR1 MNHEY, CDR2 SVGAGI. The CDR3 totals 14 residues. The ends lost 6 bases at V and 4 bases at J; junction bases unmatched: 5. As DNA, the CDR3 is TGTGCCAGCAGCACGGGACAGGGGTTCACTGAAGCTTTCTTT. Translating gives CASSTGQGFTEAFF.

In DNA form, the CDR3 reads TGTGCCAGCAAACACGGGGAGCTGTTTTTT. Translating it yields CASKHGELFF. The chain couples TRBV2 to TRBJ2-2; D unresolved. The germline CDR1 and CDR2 sequences are SNHLY and FYNNEI. Trimming removed 7 bases from V and 7 bases from J, with 4 bases in between. This CDR3 has 10 residues.

The chain couples TRBV11-3 to TRBJ2-1; D gene unclear. The CDR3 runs to 12 residues. CDR1 and CDR2 from the germline V gene are SGHNT and YENEEA. V shed 2 bases and J shed 4 bases, with 3 bases lying between them. The CDR3 is CASSLSYNEQFF. The CDR3, as DNA: TGTGCCAGCAGCTTATCATACAATGAGCAGTTCTTC.

The chain is built from TRBV4-2 and TRBJ2-1, with 13 nucleotides matching TRBD2. This CDR3 comprises 18 residues. V trimming: 0 bases; J trimming: 6 bases; junction bases outside the gene matches: 8. Germline lookup yields CDR1 LGHNA and CDR2 YNFKEQ. CDR3 sequence: CASSQDRVLAGGPNEQFF. The CDR3 DNA is TGTGCCAGCAGCCAAGATCGGGTACTAGCGGGAGGGCCCAATGAGCAGTTCTTC.

The J gene is TRBJ2-1, the V gene TRBV4-1; 10 bases are shared with TRBD2. Germline V CDR1 and CDR2: MGHRA, YSYEKL. V was pared by 0 bases and J by 4 bases, with 3 bases of the junction left unmatched. The CDR3 runs to 16 residues. The CDR3 here is CASSQERTSGYNEQFF. The CDR3 DNA follows: TGCGCCAGCAGCCAAGAACGGACTAGCGGTTACAATGAGCAGTTCTTC.

This clone occurred once. The rearrangement joins TRBV5-1 to TRBJ2-5; TRBD1 matches 7 bases. This CDR3 comprises 14 residues. Germline CDR1 and CDR2: SGHRS and YFSETQ. With 2 bases clipped from V and 2 bases from J, the junction kept 3 bases outside the gene matches. The CDR3 DNA reads as TGCGCCAGCAGCTTTTCGGGACAGCAAGAGACCCAGTACTTC. This sequence encodes CASSFSGQQETQYF.

The J gene is TRBJ1-6, the V gene TRBV6-1, with TRBD1 identical over 9 bases. The CDR3 runs 15 residues. V was clipped by 0 bases and J by 8 bases; unmatched bases: 2. CDR1 MNHNS and CDR2 SASEGT come from the germline V gene. The CDR3: CASSEAGQGDSPLHF. CDR3 DNA sequence: TGTGCCAGCAGTGAAGCGGGACAGGGAGATTCACCCCTCCACTTT.

The chain links TRBV21-1 to TRBJ2-1; TRBD2 is taken as the D call from the table, unchecked against the DNA. TRBV21-1 is classified as a pseudogene. The length of the CDR3 is 16 residues. In DNA form, the CDR3 reads TGTGCCAGCAGCAAAGCGGGTAGCCCTTCATTCAATGAGCAGTTCTTC. The encoded protein is CASSKAGSPSFNEQFF.

The V call is TRBV4-1, the J call TRBJ2-7; weak D call: TRBD2 (8 bases). The J call may be incorrect, as the DNA end agrees better with TRBJ2-1. The CDR3 is 17 amino acids. CDR1 MGHRA and CDR2 YSYEKL come from the germline V gene. The CDR3 sequence: CASSQVLQGVGRVEQFF. The CDR3 DNA follows: TGCGCCAGCAGCCAAGTATTGCAGGGGGTCGGGAGGGTTGAGCAGTTCTTC.

The chain uses TRBV7-9 and TRBJ2-5; 7 nucleotides line up with TRBD1. Germline V gene lookup returns CDR1 SEHNR and CDR2 FQNEAQ (reference sequence). Losses at the gene ends were 2 bases for V and 2 bases for J; bases not matched to a gene: 2. CDR3 length: 14 residues. CDR3 DNA: TGTGCCAGCAGCTTACAGGGGGTTCAAGAGACCCAGTACTTC. Translating gives CASSLQGVQETQYF. The full variable domain, with the rest looked up from reference TRBV7-9 and TRBJ2-5, is DTGVSQNPRHKITKRGQNVTFRCDPISEHNRLYWYRQTLGQGPEFLTYFQNEAQLEKSRLLSDRFSAERPKGSFSTLEIQRTEQGDSAMYLCASSLQGVQETQYFGPGTRLLVL.

CDR3 residues: CASSFAGGTNEQFF. The CDR3, as DNA: TGTGCCAGCAGCTTCGCGGGAGGGACGAATGAGCAGTTCTTC. The chain uses TRBV7-2 and TRBJ2-1, with 9 bases that match TRBD2. The length of the CDR3 is 14 residues. V was clipped by 3 bases and J by 7 bases; unmatched bases: 4. Germline V gene data show CDR1 as SGHTA and CDR2 as FQGNSA.

This clone was observed a few times. This chain uses TRBV11-2 with TRBJ2-1; 8 nucleotides line up with TRBD1. Losses at the gene ends were 4 bases for V and 9 bases for J; bases not matched to a gene: 2. Germline lookup yields CDR1 SGHAT and CDR2 FQNNGV. The CDR3 is 12 amino acids. The DNA of the CDR3 is TGTGCCAGCAGCTCCAGGGGGCGTGAGCAGTTCTTC. Residues: CASSSRGREQFF.